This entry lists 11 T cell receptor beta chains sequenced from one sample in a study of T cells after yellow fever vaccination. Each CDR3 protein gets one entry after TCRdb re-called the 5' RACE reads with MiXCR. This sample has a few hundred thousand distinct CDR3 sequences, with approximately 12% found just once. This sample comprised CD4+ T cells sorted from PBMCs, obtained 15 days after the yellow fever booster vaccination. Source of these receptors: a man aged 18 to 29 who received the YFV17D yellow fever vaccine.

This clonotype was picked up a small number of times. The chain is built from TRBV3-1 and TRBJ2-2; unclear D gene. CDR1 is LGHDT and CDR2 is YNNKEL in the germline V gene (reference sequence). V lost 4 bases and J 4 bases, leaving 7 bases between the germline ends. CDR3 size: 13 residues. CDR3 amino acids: CASSPRPTGELFF. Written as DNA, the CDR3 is TGTGCCAGCAGCCCAAGGCCCACCGGGGAGCTGTTTTTT.

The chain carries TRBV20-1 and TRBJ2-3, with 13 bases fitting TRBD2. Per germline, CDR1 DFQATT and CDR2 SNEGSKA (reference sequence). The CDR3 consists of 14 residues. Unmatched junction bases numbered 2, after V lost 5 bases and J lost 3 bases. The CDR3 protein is CSALGLAGTDTQYF. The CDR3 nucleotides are TGCAGTGCTCTGGGACTAGCGGGGACAGATACGCAGTATTTT.

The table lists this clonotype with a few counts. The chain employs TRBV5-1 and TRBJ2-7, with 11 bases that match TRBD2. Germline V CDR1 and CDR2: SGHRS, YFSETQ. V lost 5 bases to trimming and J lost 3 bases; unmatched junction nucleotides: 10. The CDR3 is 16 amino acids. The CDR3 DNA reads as TGCGCCAGCAGGGCCCTAGCGGGGGGCAGCTACTACGAGCAGTACTTC. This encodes CASRALAGGSYYEQYF.

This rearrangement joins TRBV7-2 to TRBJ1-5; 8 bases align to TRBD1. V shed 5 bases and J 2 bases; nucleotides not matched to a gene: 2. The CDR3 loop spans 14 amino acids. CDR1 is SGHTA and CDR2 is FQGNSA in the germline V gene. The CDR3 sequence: CASSQQGGNQPQHF. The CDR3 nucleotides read TGTGCCAGCAGCCAACAGGGGGGCAATCAGCCCCAGCATTTT. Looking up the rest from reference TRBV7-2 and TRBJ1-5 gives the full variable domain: GAGVSQSPSNKVTEKGKDVELRCDPISGHTALYWYRQSLGQGLEFLIYFQGNSAPDKSGLPSDRFSAERTGGSVSTLTIQRTQQEDSAVYLCASSQQGGNQPQHFGDGTRLSIL.

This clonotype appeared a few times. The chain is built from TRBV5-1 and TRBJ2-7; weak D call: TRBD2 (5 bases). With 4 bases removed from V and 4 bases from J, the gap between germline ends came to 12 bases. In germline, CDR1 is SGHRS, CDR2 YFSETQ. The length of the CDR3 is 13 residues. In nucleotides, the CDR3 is TGCGCCAGCAGCCCGAGCGGCGGTTACGAGCAGTACGTC. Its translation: CASSPSGGYEQYV.

The CDR3 coding sequence is TGTGCCAGCAGCCCAACCTTCGGCGGCCCCGGAGCGCAGTATTTT. Its protein is CASSPTFGGPGAQYF. J is TRBJ2-3 and V is TRBV7-3; D unclear. V was trimmed by 5 bases and J by 10 bases, leaving 22 bases between them. This CDR3 spans 15 amino acids. Germline V CDR1 and CDR2: SGHTA, FQGTGA. The complete variable domain, with remaining parts taken from reference TRBV7-3 and TRBJ2-3, reads GAGVSQTPSNKVTEKGKYVELRCDPISGHTALYWYRQSLGQGPEFLIYFQGTGAADDSGLPNDRFFAVRPEGSVSTLKIQRTERGDSAVYLCASSPTFGGPGAQYFGPGTRLTVL.

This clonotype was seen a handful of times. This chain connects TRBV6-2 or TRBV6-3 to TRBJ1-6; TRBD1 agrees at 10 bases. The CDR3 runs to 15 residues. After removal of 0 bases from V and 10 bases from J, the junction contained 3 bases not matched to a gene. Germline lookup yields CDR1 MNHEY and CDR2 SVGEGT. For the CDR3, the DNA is TGTGCCAGCAGTTACTCGGGACAGGGGAACTCACCCCTCCACTTT. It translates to CASSYSGQGNSPLHF.

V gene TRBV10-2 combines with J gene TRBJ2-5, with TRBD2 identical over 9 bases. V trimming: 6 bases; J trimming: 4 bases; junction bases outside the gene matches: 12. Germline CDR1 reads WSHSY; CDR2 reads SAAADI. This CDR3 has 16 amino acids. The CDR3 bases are TGCGCCAGCAGCCCAGGTAGCGGGGGTCAGAGAGAGACCCAGTACTTC. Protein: CASSPGSGGQRETQYF.

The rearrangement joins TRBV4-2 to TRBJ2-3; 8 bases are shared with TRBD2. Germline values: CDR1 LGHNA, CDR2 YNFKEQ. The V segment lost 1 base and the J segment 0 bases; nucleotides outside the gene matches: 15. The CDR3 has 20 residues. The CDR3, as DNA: TGTGCCAGCAGCCAAGGTGTAGCGGGGAGGGCCGCTTTGAGCACAGATACGCAGTATTTT. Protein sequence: CASSQGVAGRAALSTDTQYF.

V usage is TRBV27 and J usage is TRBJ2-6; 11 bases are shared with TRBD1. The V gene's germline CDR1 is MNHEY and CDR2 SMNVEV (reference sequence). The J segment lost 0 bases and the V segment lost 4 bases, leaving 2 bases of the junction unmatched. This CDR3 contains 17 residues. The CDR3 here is CASSSGQGASGANVLTF. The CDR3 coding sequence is TGTGCCAGCAGTTCCGGACAGGGGGCCTCTGGGGCCAACGTCCTGACTTTC.

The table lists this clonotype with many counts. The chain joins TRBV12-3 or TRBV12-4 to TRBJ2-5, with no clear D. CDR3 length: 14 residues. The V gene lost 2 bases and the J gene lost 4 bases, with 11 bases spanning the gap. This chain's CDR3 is CASSLFSGVETQYF. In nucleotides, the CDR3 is TGTGCCAGCAGTTTATTTTCTGGAGTAGAGACCCAGTACTTC.